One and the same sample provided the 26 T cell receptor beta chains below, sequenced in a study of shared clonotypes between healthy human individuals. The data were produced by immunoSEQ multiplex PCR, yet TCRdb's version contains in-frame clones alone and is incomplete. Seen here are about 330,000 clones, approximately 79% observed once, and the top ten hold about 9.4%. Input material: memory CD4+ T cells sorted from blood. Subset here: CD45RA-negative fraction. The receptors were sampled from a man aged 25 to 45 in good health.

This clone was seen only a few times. CDR3 protein: CASSEELAGAYEQYF. CDR3 bases: TGTGCCAGCAGTGAAGAACTAGCGGGAGCCTACGAGCAGTACTTC. This chain uses TRBV6-1 with TRBJ2-7; 11 bases match TRBD2. Germline V lookup: CDR1 MNHNS, CDR2 SASEGT. This CDR3 spans 15 amino acids. V lost 1 base, J lost 2 bases, and 1 base stayed unmatched.

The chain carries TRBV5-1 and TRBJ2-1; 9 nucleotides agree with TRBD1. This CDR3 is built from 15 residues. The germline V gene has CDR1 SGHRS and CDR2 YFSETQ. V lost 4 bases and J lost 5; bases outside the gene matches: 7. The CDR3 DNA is TGCGCCAGCAGCCCTACAGGGGGCCAACACAATGAGCAGTTCTTC. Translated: CASSPTGGQHNEQFF.

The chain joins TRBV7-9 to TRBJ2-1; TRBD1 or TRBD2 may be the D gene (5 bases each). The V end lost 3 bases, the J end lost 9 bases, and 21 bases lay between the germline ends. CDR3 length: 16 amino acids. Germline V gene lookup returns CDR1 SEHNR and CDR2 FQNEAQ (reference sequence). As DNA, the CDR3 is TGTGCCAGCAGCTTCGGAGACAGTCGGGGTGTAGGTGAGCAGTTCTTC. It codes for CASSFGDSRGVGEQFF.

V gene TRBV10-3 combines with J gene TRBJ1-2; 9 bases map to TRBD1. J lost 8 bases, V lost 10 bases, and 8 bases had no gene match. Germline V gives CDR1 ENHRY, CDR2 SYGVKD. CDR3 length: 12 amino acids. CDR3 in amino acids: CATSGTGQGYTF. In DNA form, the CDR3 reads TGTGCCACGTCTGGGACAGGGCAAGGCTACACCTTC.

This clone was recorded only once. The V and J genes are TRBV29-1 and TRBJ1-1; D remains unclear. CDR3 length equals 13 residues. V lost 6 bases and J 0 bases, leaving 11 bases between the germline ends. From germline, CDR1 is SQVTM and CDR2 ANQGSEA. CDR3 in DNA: TGCAGCGTGCGCGGACGGTTGAACACTGAAGCTTTCTTT. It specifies CSVRGRLNTEAFF.

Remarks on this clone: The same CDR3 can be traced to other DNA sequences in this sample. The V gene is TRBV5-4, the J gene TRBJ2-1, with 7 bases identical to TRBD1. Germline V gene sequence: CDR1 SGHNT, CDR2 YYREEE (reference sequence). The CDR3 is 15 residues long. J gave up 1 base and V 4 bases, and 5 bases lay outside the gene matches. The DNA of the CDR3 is TGTGCCAGCAGCCCTACAGGGGATTCCTACAATGAGCAGTTCTTC. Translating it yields CASSPTGDSYNEQFF.

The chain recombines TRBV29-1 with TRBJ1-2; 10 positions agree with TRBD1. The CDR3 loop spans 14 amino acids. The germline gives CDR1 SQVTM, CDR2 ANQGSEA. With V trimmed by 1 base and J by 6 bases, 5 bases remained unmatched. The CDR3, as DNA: TGCAGCGTTGAAGGTGCGGGACAGGGGAATGGCTACACCTTC. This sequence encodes CSVEGAGQGNGYTF.

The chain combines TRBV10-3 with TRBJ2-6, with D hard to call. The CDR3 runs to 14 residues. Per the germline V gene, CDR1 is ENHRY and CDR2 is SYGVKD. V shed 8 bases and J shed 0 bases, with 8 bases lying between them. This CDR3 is CAIGMNSGANVLTF. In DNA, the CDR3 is TGTGCCATCGGGATGAACTCTGGGGCCAACGTCCTGACTTTC.

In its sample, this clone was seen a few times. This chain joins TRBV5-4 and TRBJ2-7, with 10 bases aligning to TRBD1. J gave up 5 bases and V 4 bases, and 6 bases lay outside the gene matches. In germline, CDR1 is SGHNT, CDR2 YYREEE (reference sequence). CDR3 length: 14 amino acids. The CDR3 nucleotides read TGTGCCAGCAGCACCCGACAGGGGGCGGACGAGCAGTACTTC. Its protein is CASSTRQGADEQYF.

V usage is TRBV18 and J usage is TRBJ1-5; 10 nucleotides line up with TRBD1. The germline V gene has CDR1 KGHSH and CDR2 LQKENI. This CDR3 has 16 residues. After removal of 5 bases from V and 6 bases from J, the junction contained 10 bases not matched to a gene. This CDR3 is CASSAPGQGMVQPQHF. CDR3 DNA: TGTGCCAGCTCAGCCCCGGGACAGGGGATGGTTCAGCCCCAGCATTTT. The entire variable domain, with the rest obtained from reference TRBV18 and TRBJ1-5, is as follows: NAGVMQNPRHLVRRRGQEARLRCSPMKGHSHVYWYRQLPEEGLKFMVYLQKENIIDESGMPKERFSAEFPKEGPSILRIQQVVRGDSAAYFCASSAPGQGMVQPQHFGDGTRLSIL.

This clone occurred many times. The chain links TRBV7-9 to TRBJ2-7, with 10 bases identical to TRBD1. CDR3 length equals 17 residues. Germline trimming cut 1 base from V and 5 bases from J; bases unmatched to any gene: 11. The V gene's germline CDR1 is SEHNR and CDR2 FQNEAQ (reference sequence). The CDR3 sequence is CASSLVSWGTGADEQYF. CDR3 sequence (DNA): TGTGCCAGCAGCTTAGTTTCTTGGGGGACAGGGGCCGACGAGCAGTACTTC.

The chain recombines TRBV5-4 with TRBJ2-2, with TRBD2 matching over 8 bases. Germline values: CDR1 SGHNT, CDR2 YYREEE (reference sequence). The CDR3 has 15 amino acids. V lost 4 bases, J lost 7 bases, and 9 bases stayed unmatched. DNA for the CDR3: TGTGCCAGCAGCGGACGGACTAGCCATAACGGGGAGCTGTTTTTT. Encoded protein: CASSGRTSHNGELFF.

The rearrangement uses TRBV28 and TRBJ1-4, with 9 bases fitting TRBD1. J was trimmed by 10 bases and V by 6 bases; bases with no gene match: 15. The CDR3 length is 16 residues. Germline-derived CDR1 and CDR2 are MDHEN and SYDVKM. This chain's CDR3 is CASRQSGTGSEGKLFF. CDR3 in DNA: TGTGCCAGCAGACAGTCCGGGACAGGGTCGGAGGGAAAACTGTTTTTT. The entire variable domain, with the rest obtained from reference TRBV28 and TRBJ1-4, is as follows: DVKVTQSSRYLVKRTGEKVFLECVQDMDHENMFWYRQDPGLGLRLIYFSYDVKMKEKGDIPEGYSVSREKKERFSLILESASTNQTSMYLCASRQSGTGSEGKLFFGSGTQLSVL.

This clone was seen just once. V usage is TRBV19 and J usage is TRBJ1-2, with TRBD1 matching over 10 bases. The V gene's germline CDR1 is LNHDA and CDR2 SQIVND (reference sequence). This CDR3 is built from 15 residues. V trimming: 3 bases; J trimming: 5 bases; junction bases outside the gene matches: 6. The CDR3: CASSMGQGNRYGYTF. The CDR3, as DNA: TGTGCCAGTAGTATGGGACAGGGGAATAGGTATGGCTACACCTTC.

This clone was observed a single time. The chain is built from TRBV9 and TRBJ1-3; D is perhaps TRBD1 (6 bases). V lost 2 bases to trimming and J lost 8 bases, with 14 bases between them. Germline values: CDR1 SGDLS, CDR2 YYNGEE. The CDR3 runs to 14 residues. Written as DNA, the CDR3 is TGTGCCAGCAGCGTGTTGGGGGGCGCGGACACCATATATTTT. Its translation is CASSVLGGADTIYF.

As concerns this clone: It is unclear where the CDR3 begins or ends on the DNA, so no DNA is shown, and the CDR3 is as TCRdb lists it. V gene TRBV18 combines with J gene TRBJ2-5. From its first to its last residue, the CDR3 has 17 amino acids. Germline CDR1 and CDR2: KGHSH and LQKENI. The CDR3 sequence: CASSPRRAGTYQETQYF.

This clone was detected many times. The CDR3: CASSQKFPPLLGTDTQYF. CDR3 coding DNA: TGCGCCAGCAGCCAAAAGTTCCCTCCGCTGTTGGGCACAGATACGCAGTATTTT. J is TRBJ2-3 and V is TRBV4-1; no firm D call. Trimming removed 2 bases from V and 1 base from J, with 19 bases in between. The CDR3 sequence is 18 residues long. The V gene's germline CDR1 is MGHRA and CDR2 YSYEKL.

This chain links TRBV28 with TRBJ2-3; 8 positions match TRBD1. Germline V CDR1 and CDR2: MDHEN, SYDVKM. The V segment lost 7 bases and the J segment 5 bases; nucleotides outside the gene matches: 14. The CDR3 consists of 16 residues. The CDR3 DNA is TGTGCCAGCAACCAACCCAGGGGGCCCTCGCTAGATACGCAGTATTTT. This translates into CASNQPRGPSLDTQYF.

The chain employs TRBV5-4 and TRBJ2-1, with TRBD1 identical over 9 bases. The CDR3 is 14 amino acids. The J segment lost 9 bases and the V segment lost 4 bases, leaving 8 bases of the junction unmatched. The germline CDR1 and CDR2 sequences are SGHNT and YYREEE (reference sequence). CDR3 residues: CASSRQGGSIEQFF. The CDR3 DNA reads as TGTGCCAGCAGCCGACAGGGGGGGTCTATTGAGCAGTTCTTC.

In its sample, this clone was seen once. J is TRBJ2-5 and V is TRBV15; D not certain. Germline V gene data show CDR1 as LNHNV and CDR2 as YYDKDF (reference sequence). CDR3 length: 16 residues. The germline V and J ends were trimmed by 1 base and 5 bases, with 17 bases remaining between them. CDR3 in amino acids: CATSRATNRAIETQYF. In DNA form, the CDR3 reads TGTGCCACCAGCAGAGCCACGAACAGAGCTATTGAGACCCAGTACTTC.

The CDR3 region has the DNA TGTGCCAGCAGCTCTAGGGGCAATCAGCCCCAGCATTTT. As protein: CASSSRGNQPQHF. The rearrangement links TRBV7-2 to TRBJ1-5; D ambiguous. The CDR3 spans 13 residues. Germline V gene lookup returns CDR1 SGHTA and CDR2 FQGNSA. V lost 4 bases, J lost 2 bases, and 6 bases lay in between.

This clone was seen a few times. CDR3 coding DNA: TGCAGCGCCGGGACTAGCGGGTACTCATCCTACGAGCAGTACTTC. It codes for CSAGTSGYSSYEQYF. The rearrangement uses TRBV29-1 and TRBJ2-7, with TRBD2 matching 12 bases. Germline CDR1 is SQVTM and CDR2 is ANQGSEA. The CDR3 is 15 residues long. V trimming: 7 bases; J trimming: 1 base; junction bases outside the gene matches: 8.

The CDR3 protein is CAWSGGPNSGANVLTF. The DNA of the CDR3 is TGTGCCTGGAGTGGGGGACCCAACTCTGGGGCCAACGTCCTGACTTTC. The chain recombines TRBV30 with TRBJ2-6, with D perhaps being TRBD1 or TRBD2 (5 bases each). The CDR3 has 16 residues. Trimming cost V 1 base and J 0 bases, with 10 bases left between them. Germline CDR1 reads GTSNPN; CDR2 reads SVGIG (reference sequence).

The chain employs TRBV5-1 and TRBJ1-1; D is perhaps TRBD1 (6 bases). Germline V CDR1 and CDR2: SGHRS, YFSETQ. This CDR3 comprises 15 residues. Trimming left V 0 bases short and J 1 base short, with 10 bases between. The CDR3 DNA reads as TGCGCCAGCAGCTTGGACAGGGTAGGGAACACTGAAGCTTTCTTT. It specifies CASSLDRVGNTEAFF.

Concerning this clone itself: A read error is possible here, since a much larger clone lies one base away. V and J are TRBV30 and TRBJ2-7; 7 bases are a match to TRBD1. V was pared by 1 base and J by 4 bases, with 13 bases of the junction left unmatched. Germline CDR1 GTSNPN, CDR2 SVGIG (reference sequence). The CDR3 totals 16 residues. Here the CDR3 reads CAWSEGQGQVLYEQYF. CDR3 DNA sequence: TGTGCCTGGAGTGAGGGCCAAGGACAGGTCTTGTACGAGCAGTACTTC.

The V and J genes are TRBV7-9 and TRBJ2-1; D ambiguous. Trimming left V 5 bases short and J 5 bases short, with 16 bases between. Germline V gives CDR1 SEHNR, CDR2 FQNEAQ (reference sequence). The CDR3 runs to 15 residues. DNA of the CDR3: TGTGCCAGCAGCCTTACATCCATATCCCACAATGAGCAGTTCTTC. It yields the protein CASSLTSISHNEQFF. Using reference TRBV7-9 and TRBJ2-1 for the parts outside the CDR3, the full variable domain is DTGVSQNPRHKITKRGQNVTFRCDPISEHNRLYWYRQTLGQGPEFLTYFQNEAQLEKSRLLSDRFSAERPKGSFSTLEIQRTEQGDSAMYLCASSLTSISHNEQFFGPGTRLTVL.